This T cell receptor (beta chain) was documented in a study of cytomegalovirus exposure and HLA in healthy donors. Both 60 Vbeta primers and 13 Jbeta primers went into the PCR. Some clones are missing from TCRdb's copy, which holds only in-frame ones; the method was immunoSEQ multiplex PCR. The sample records under 70,000 clones, approximately 82% being singletons. Germline V lookup: CDR1 MNHNY, CDR2 SVGAGI (reference sequence). The junction had 6 bases not matched to a gene; V was cut back by 5 bases and J by 11 bases. CDR3 size: 12 residues. Study-level results: Most TCR sequences showed up rarely, but some public TCRs showed up in many donors. In a later analysis, most CMV-associated TCR beta chains appeared HLA-restricted.

The table lists this clone with a few counts. Its target is not known. This TCR came from a man aged 45-65 years in good health and CMV-seronegative. The chain joins TRBV6-6 to TRBJ2-3, with 8 positions matching TRBD2. Sequencing was carried out using PBMCs. The CDR3 sequence is CASSAGGGKQYF. The CDR3 DNA reads TGTGCCAGCAGTGCGGGAGGAGGCAAGCAGTATTTT.